One sample yielded the 24 T cell receptor beta chains listed below, sequenced in a study of T cell repertoires in cytomegalovirus infection. A single record per CDR3 protein comes from TCRdb applying MiXCR to the reads. Of fewer than 250,000 distinct CDR3 sequences listed, over 20% are singletons. Specimen: CD8+ T cells from PBMCs. Receptor source: a human donor in good health (CMV status not recorded). Some clones in this sample may be carry-over from other donors' samples.

The rearrangement links TRBV29-1 to TRBJ2-3; D is undetermined. Germline V gene data show CDR1 as SQVTM and CDR2 as ANQGSEA. This CDR3 spans 11 amino acids. The chain's CDR3 is CSGRVTDTQYF. CDR3 nucleotide sequence: TGCAGTGGAAGGGTGACAGATACGCAGTATTTT.

This clonotype was observed many times. The chain has TRBV7-2 and TRBJ2-7; D not certain. Germline CDR1 SGHTA, CDR2 FQGNSA. The V gene lost 6 bases and the J gene lost 2 bases, with 14 bases spanning the gap. The length of the CDR3 is 14 residues. CDR3 residues: CASRLAADPYEQYF. As DNA, the CDR3 is TGTGCCAGCAGATTGGCGGCAGATCCCTACGAGCAGTACTTC.

The CDR3 loop reads CASSYSLDSQIPNTGELFF. CDR3 bases: TGTGCCAGCAGTTACTCGCTTGACAGCCAGATTCCGAACACCGGGGAGCTGTTTTTT. The rearrangement uses TRBV6-2 or TRBV6-3 and TRBJ2-2, with a tentative D call TRBD1 (5 bases). CDR1 and CDR2 from the germline V gene are MNHEY and SVGEGT. The ends were cut back, 0 bases at V and 0 bases at J, with 17 bases in the middle. CDR3 length equals 19 residues.

Many counts were recorded for this clonotype. This rearrangement joins TRBV7-9 to TRBJ2-1; 7 bases agree with TRBD1. This CDR3 comprises 15 residues. V gave up 4 bases and J gave up 2 bases; unmatched junction bases: 5. The V gene's germline CDR1 is SEHNR and CDR2 FQNEAQ (reference sequence). The CDR3 spells CASSSRQGPYNEQFF. DNA of the CDR3: TGTGCCAGCAGCTCCCGACAGGGCCCCTACAATGAGCAGTTCTTC.

The sample holds a few counts of this clonotype. The V gene is TRBV7-9, the J gene TRBJ1-1; unclear D gene. Trimming took off 2 bases at V and 3 bases at J, with 7 bases between the two ends. CDR1 and CDR2 from the germline V gene are SEHNR and FQNEAQ (reference sequence). The CDR3 sequence is 13 residues long. CDR3 nucleotides: TGTGCCAGCAGCTTAATGATATACACTGAAGCTTTCTTT. Amino acid sequence: CASSLMIYTEAFF.

In nucleotides, the CDR3 is TGTGCCAGCAGTTTAGGCGGTAGGAGGGGCAGGGTCCACACCGGGGAGCTGTTTTTT. Residues: CASSLGGRRGRVHTGELFF. The chain uses TRBV28 and TRBJ2-2; tentatively, D is TRBD2 (6 bases). CDR1 is MDHEN and CDR2 is SYDVKM in the germline V gene. Deletions cut 2 bases from V and 3 bases from J, with 22 bases between. The CDR3 has 19 residues.

This clonotype has more than one count but fewer than ten. CDR3 sequence: CASTQTGGGNQPQHF. CDR3 sequence (DNA): TGTGCCAGCACCCAGACAGGGGGAGGCAATCAGCCCCAGCATTTT. The chain couples TRBV7-2 to TRBJ1-5; 9 nucleotides line up with TRBD1. CDR3 length: 15 amino acids. Germline loops: CDR1 SGHTA, CDR2 FQGNSA. V trimming: 7 bases; J trimming: 2 bases; junction bases outside the gene matches: 6.

This clonotype was seen a handful of times. J is TRBJ2-3 and V is TRBV20-1; perhaps TRBD2 as D (6 bases). Germline-derived CDR1 and CDR2 are DFQATT and SNEGSKA (reference sequence). The CDR3 loop spans 14 amino acids. In DNA, the CDR3 is TGCAGGGGAAGGGACTTCCAAGTGGCAGATACGCAGTATTTT. This sequence encodes CRGRDFQVADTQYF.

The gene calls are TRBV27 and TRBJ2-3, with D hard to call. In germline, CDR1 is MNHEY, CDR2 SMNVEV (reference sequence). Deletions cut 5 bases from V and 6 bases from J, with 12 bases between. The CDR3 is 13 amino acids. The CDR3 nucleotides read TGTGCCAGCAGTATCGGACCCGGCGATACGCAGTATTTT. Amino acid sequence: CASSIGPGDTQYF.

Many counts were recorded for this clonotype. This sequence joins TRBV12-3 or TRBV12-4 and TRBJ2-3, with 7 positions matching TRBD2. After removal of 7 bases from V and 2 bases from J, the junction contained 6 bases not matched to a gene. The CDR3 runs to 14 residues. The CDR3 here is CASTLGGYTDTQYF. As DNA, the CDR3 is TGTGCCAGCACCCTGGGGGGGTACACAGATACGCAGTATTTT.

This sequence joins TRBV7-9 and TRBJ1-1; the D is unclear. Per germline, CDR1 SEHNR and CDR2 FQNEAQ (reference sequence). The length of the CDR3 is 14 residues. Trimming pared 1 base from V and 1 base from J, leaving 7 bases between. CDR3 amino acids: CASSLGYGNTEAFF. The CDR3 bases are TGTGCCAGCAGCTTAGGTTATGGGAACACTGAAGCTTTCTTT.

With regard to this clonotype: A read error may explain this, as a much larger clone is one base away. This chain joins TRBV6-1 and TRBJ2-3; 8 bases align to TRBD2. Looked up from germline, CDR1 is MNHNS and CDR2 is SASEGT. This CDR3 spans 16 amino acids. J gave up 3 bases and V 4 bases, and 9 bases lay outside the gene matches. The CDR3 reads CASSAQTSVRTDTQYF. For the CDR3, the DNA is TGTGCCAGCAGTGCTCAGACTAGCGTCCGTACAGATACGCAGTATTTT.

This clonotype has a count of ten or more. The rearrangement links TRBV19 to TRBJ1-1; no clear D gene. The germline V and J ends were trimmed by 8 bases and 0 bases, with 10 bases remaining between them. CDR1 LNHDA and CDR2 SQIVND come from the germline V gene (reference sequence). CDR3 length: 13 residues. CDR3 region: CASSFSVNTEAFF. CDR3 nucleotide sequence: TGTGCCAGTTCCTTCTCAGTGAACACTGAAGCTTTCTTT.

The chain links TRBV6-2 or TRBV6-3 to TRBJ1-2; 9 bases match TRBD1. The trim removed 7 bases at V and 6 bases at J, leaving 12 bases unmatched. The germline V gene has CDR1 MNHEY and CDR2 SVGEGT. The CDR3 is 15 residues long. This CDR3 is CASTLPGQGSDGYTF. The CDR3 coding sequence is TGTGCCAGCACTCTGCCGGGACAGGGTTCCGATGGCTACACCTTC.

This clonotype has only a few counts. The chain recombines TRBV6-1 with TRBJ2-6; D unresolved. Germline assignment: CDR1 MNHNS and CDR2 SASEGT. There are 15 residues in the CDR3. Trimming left V 6 bases short and J 2 bases short, with 11 bases between. This CDR3 reads CASSPDVTGANVLTF. As DNA, the CDR3 is TGTGCCAGCAGCCCAGACGTAACTGGGGCCAACGTCCTGACTTTC.

This clonotype occurred a few times. This chain uses TRBV10-3 with TRBJ2-5; D is tentatively TRBD1 or TRBD2 (5 bases each). From germline, CDR1 is ENHRY and CDR2 SYGVKD. The ends were cut back, 3 bases at V and 1 base at J, with 15 bases in the middle. The CDR3 totals 16 residues. This CDR3 reads CAISETPGRSQETQYF. The CDR3 DNA reads as TGTGCCATCAGTGAAACCCCGGGACGGTCCCAAGAGACCCAGTACTTC.

The V and J genes are TRBV28 and TRBJ2-3; D is unclear. V dropped 3 bases and J dropped 2 bases, with 12 bases sitting between them. In germline, CDR1 is MDHEN, CDR2 SYDVKM. The CDR3 consists of 15 residues. The CDR3 here is CASSFGQAHTDTQYF. CDR3 DNA sequence: TGTGCCAGCAGTTTCGGTCAGGCTCACACAGATACGCAGTATTTT.

This chain joins TRBV20-1 and TRBJ1-1; D gene uncertain. Germline-derived CDR1 and CDR2 are DFQATT and SNEGSKA (reference sequence). V lost 0 bases and J lost 1, with 6 bases in between. This CDR3 contains 13 residues. This CDR3 reads CSARDGSNTEAFF. The CDR3, as DNA: TGCAGTGCTAGAGATGGGTCGAACACTGAAGCTTTCTTT.

The gene calls are TRBV10-2 and TRBJ1-1, with no clear D. V gave up 8 bases and J gave up 1 base, with 11 bases separating them. This CDR3 region has 13 residues. Germline CDR1 WSHSY, CDR2 SAAADI. The CDR3 loop reads CASSNSGNTEAFF. CDR3 sequence (DNA): TGCGCCAGCTCGAATTCAGGGAACACTGAAGCTTTCTTT.

This clonotype showed up many times. V is TRBV7-2 and J is TRBJ2-2; 9 bases line up with TRBD2. Per the germline V gene, CDR1 is SGHTA and CDR2 is FQGNSA. V shed 0 bases, J shed 4 bases, and the junction held 15 bases outside the gene matches. The CDR3 sequence is 20 residues long. CDR3 sequence: CASSLALASGVPLGTGELFF. CDR3 nucleotides: TGTGCCAGCAGCTTAGCGCTAGCTAGCGGGGTGCCTTTGGGCACCGGGGAGCTGTTTTTT.

This clonotype was picked up a small number of times. Germline is not matched at one junction end, which may reflect a read error. The chain couples TRBV20-1 to TRBJ2-1, with a possible D match to TRBD1 (6 bases). The length of the CDR3 is 14 residues. Germline assignment: CDR1 DFQATT and CDR2 SNEGSKA (reference sequence). CDR3 sequence reads: CSAGDWGTYNEQFF. CDR3 in DNA: TGCAGTGCTGGAGATTGGGGGACATACAATGAGCAGTTCTTC.

The chain is built from TRBV12-3 or TRBV12-4 and TRBJ2-2; possible D gene TRBD2, 6 bases. The V end lost 7 bases, the J end lost 3 bases, and 12 bases lay between the germline ends. The CDR3 runs to 14 residues. CDR3 loop: CASTGLPDTGELFF. In DNA form, the CDR3 reads TGTGCCAGCACGGGACTCCCGGACACCGGGGAGCTGTTTTTT.

This clonotype was detected many times. The chain couples TRBV11-3 to TRBJ2-1; D perhaps matches TRBD1 (6 bases). Germline V CDR1 and CDR2: SGHNT, YENEEA. V gave up 5 bases and J gave up 0 bases, with 11 bases separating them. CDR3 length equals 15 residues. The CDR3 sequence: CASSPGTTSYNEQFF. The CDR3 nucleotides are TGTGCCAGCAGCCCCGGGACAACCTCCTACAATGAGCAGTTCTTC. Full variable domain (rest looked up from reference TRBV11-3 and TRBJ2-1): EAGVVQSPRYKIIEKKQPVAFWCNPISGHNTLYWYLQNLGQGPELLIRYENEEAVDDSQLPKDRFSAERLKGVDSTLKIQPAELGDSAVYLCASSPGTTSYNEQFFGPGTRLTVL.

The J gene is TRBJ1-4, the V gene TRBV27; D is uncertain. V was shortened by 3 bases and J by 5 bases, with 10 bases between the two germline ends. The CDR3 is made up of 14 amino acids. In germline, CDR1 is MNHEY, CDR2 SMNVEV (reference sequence). CDR3 in amino acids: CASSFLGKNEKLFF. The CDR3 nucleotides are TGTGCCAGCAGTTTTCTCGGGAAAAATGAAAAACTGTTTTTT.